The 30 T cell receptor beta chains reported below all come from one sample, sequenced in a study of blood T cell repertoires in COVID-19. This table comes from immunoSEQ multiplex PCR, and its TCRdb copy is limited to in-frame clones, with some not included. This repertoire shows about 260,000 clones, 87% found once; its top ten account for under 2.5%. The sample taken for sequencing was peripheral blood. The receptors were sampled from a woman between 45 and 60 years old with acute or convalescent COVID-19.

In nucleotides, the CDR3 is TGTGCCAGTAGTATAATAGCGGGGCAGGGCTCGAACACTGAAGCTTTCTTT. Protein sequence: CASSIIAGQGSNTEAFF. The chain carries TRBV19 and TRBJ1-1, with a possible D match to TRBD1 (5 bases). The ends were cut back, 2 bases at V and 1 base at J, with 17 bases in the middle. This CDR3 has 17 residues. The germline gives CDR1 LNHDA, CDR2 SQIVND (reference sequence).

This rearrangement joins TRBV6-5 to TRBJ2-3; no definite D call. This CDR3 has 12 amino acids. The V gene lost 3 bases and the J gene lost 8 bases, with 9 bases spanning the gap. Per germline, CDR1 MNHEY and CDR2 SVGAGI. The CDR3 DNA is TGTGCCAGCAGTTATGAGTCGAGTACGCAGTATTTT. Translation: CASSYESSTQYF.

In its sample, this clone was seen once. V is TRBV28 and J is TRBJ1-5, with TRBD1 identical over 7 bases. Trimming took 6 bases from V and 5 from J; bases not matched to a gene: 7. The CDR3 sequence is 14 residues long. Germline CDR1 is MDHEN and CDR2 is SYDVKM. The CDR3, as DNA: TGTGCCAGCAGGGGTACAGGGGTCTATCAGCCCCAGCATTTT. Protein product: CASRGTGVYQPQHF.

This clone was detected only a few times. The chain combines TRBV5-6 with TRBJ2-1; 13 bases align to TRBD2. Germline V CDR1 and CDR2: SGHDT, YYEEEE. Trimming at V came to 4 bases and at J to 2 bases, leaving 6 bases not matched to a gene. The CDR3 loop spans 17 amino acids. The CDR3 region has the DNA TGTGCCAGCAGCAACGGACTAGCGGGAGTTCCCTACAATGAGCAGTTCTTC. Translation: CASSNGLAGVPYNEQFF.

The V and J genes are TRBV4-1 and TRBJ2-7; 9 bases are a match to TRBD1. This CDR3 is built from 14 residues. Germline V gene lookup returns CDR1 MGHRA and CDR2 YSYEKL. The V gene end was trimmed by 3 bases and the J gene end by 6 bases; junction bases not matched to a gene: 6. CDR3 in amino acids: CASSQAGTGSEQYF. CDR3 DNA sequence: TGCGCCAGCAGCCAGGCCGGGACAGGGTCCGAGCAGTACTTC.

This clone occurred a few times. The chain joins TRBV28 to TRBJ1-5; D gene unclear. Trimming left V 6 bases short and J 5 bases short, with 8 bases between. Germline V lookup: CDR1 MDHEN, CDR2 SYDVKM. The CDR3 has 12 residues. In DNA, the CDR3 is TGTGCCAGCAGACCGACATATCAGCCCCAGCATTTT. This translates into CASRPTYQPQHF.

The rearrangement joins TRBV5-1 to TRBJ2-7, with TRBD2 identical over 9 bases. Per the germline V gene, CDR1 is SGHRS and CDR2 is YFSETQ. This CDR3 spans 14 amino acids. Germline trimming cut 3 bases from V and 6 bases from J; bases unmatched to any gene: 7. CDR3 in amino acids: CASSSLAGVSEQYF. DNA of the CDR3: TGCGCCAGCAGCTCCTTAGCGGGAGTAAGCGAGCAGTACTTC.

The count of this clone is one. This chain links TRBV2 with TRBJ1-4; perhaps TRBD1 as D (5 bases). CDR1 and CDR2 from the germline V gene are SNHLY and FYNNEI. V lost 1 base and J 0 bases, leaving 9 bases between the germline ends. The CDR3 is made up of 16 amino acids. The CDR3 sequence is CASSEDLGPTNEKLFF. In DNA, the CDR3 is TGTGCCAGCAGTGAAGATCTGGGGCCAACTAATGAAAAACTGTTTTTT.

J is TRBJ1-2 and V is TRBV19; D call uncertain. The CDR3 totals 13 residues. CDR1 is LNHDA, CDR2 SQIVND, per germline (reference sequence). The germline V and J ends were trimmed by 3 bases and 4 bases, with 9 bases remaining between them. The CDR3 sequence is CASSIDTFYGYTF. In DNA, the CDR3 is TGTGCCAGTAGTATTGACACCTTCTATGGCTACACCTTC. Based on the CDR3 plus reference TRBV19 and TRBJ1-2, the full variable domain is DGGITQSPKYLFRKEGQNVTLSCEQNLNHDAMYWYRQDPGQGLRLIYYSQIVNDFQKGDIAEGYSVSREKKESFPLTVTSAQKNPTAFYLCASSIDTFYGYTFGSGTRLTVV.

CDR3 nucleotides: TGTGCCAGCAGTTTAGAGGGGGACTATGGCTACACCTTC. Amino acids: CASSLEGDYGYTF. V gene TRBV12-3 or TRBV12-4 combines with J gene TRBJ1-2; possible D gene TRBD1, 6 bases. Trimming removed 1 base from V and 3 bases from J, with 6 bases in between. This CDR3 is built from 13 residues.

The chain has TRBV24-1 and TRBJ1-4, with unresolved D. CDR1 and CDR2 (germline): KGHDR, SFDVKD. The CDR3 extends over 16 amino acids. The V and J ends lost 4 bases and 6 bases respectively, with 17 bases between them. The DNA for the CDR3 is TGTGCCACCAGTGACACTACCCCGAACGCTGATGAAAAACTGTTTTTT. Translating it yields CATSDTTPNADEKLFF.

The V and J genes are TRBV7-9 and TRBJ2-2; 12 nucleotides line up with TRBD2. The V and J ends lost 5 bases and 5 bases, in that order; junction bases with no gene match: 6. The CDR3 consists of 16 residues. Germline values: CDR1 SEHNR, CDR2 FQNEAQ (reference sequence). The CDR3 sequence is CASSAMTSGRTGELFF. DNA for the CDR3: TGTGCCAGCAGCGCCATGACTAGCGGGAGAACCGGGGAGCTGTTTTTT.

This sequence joins TRBV30 and TRBJ1-6, with D hard to call. V was clipped by 3 bases and J by 10 bases, with 13 bases between them. The CDR3 consists of 13 residues. Per the germline V gene, CDR1 is GTSNPN and CDR2 is SVGIG (reference sequence). CDR3 coding DNA: TGTGCCTGGAGGGAGGGAGTGCGGTCACCCCTCCACTTT. This sequence encodes CAWREGVRSPLHF.

The CDR3 region has the DNA TGTGCCAGCAGCCAAAGGACTAGCGGGGGGTCCGGCTGGGAGCAGTACTTC. Protein: CASSQRTSGGSGWEQYF. V and J are TRBV4-2 and TRBJ2-7; 14 bases match TRBD2. Losses at the gene ends were 2 bases for V and 7 bases for J; bases not matched to a gene: 10. The CDR3 has 17 amino acids. Per germline, CDR1 LGHNA and CDR2 YNFKEQ.

The chain has TRBV4-1 and TRBJ1-1; D remains unclear. V dropped 1 base and J dropped 0 bases, with 6 bases sitting between them. CDR3 size: 14 residues. Germline V lookup: CDR1 MGHRA, CDR2 YSYEKL. The CDR3 loop is CASSQGQVNTEAFF. The CDR3 DNA reads as TGCGCCAGCAGCCAAGGGCAGGTGAACACTGAAGCTTTCTTT.

The chain has TRBV3-1 (or the pseudogene TRBV3-2) and TRBJ2-7; 11 bases align to TRBD2. This CDR3 spans 14 amino acids. The germline gives CDR1 LGHDT, CDR2 YNNKEL (reference sequence). Trimming at V came to 4 bases and at J to 3 bases, leaving 2 bases not matched to a gene. CDR3 amino acids: CASSLGLADYEQYF. CDR3 DNA sequence: TGTGCCAGCAGCCTGGGACTAGCGGACTACGAGCAGTACTTC.

The chain has TRBV6-4 and TRBJ2-3; perhaps TRBD2 as D (5 bases). V was clipped by 6 bases and J by 0 bases, with 16 bases between them. The CDR3 is 16 amino acids. Per the germline V gene, CDR1 is MRHNA and CDR2 is SNTAGT. CDR3 nucleotides: TGTGCCAGCAGGGATGTTAAAGCGGACAGCACAGATACGCAGTATTTT. It codes for CASRDVKADSTDTQYF.

The V and J genes are TRBV2 and TRBJ2-3; D perhaps matches TRBD1 (7 bases). Germline values: CDR1 SNHLY, CDR2 FYNNEI. The CDR3 length is 16 residues. V lost 7 bases, J lost 3 bases, and 20 bases lay in between. The CDR3 DNA reads as TGTGCCAGCACCCCCCCGGGCGGGACAGCGACAGATACGCAGTATTTT. This codes for CASTPPGGTATDTQYF.

The chain employs TRBV9 and TRBJ2-5; D is ambiguous. Per the germline V gene, CDR1 is SGDLS and CDR2 is YYNGEE. CDR3 size: 16 residues. Trimming cost V 1 base and J 1 base, with 14 bases left between them. The CDR3 region is CASSVSVQATQETQYF. The CDR3 DNA follows: TGTGCCAGCAGCGTATCGGTCCAGGCCACCCAAGAGACCCAGTACTTC.

This clone has only a few counts. The V and J genes are TRBV30 and TRBJ1-2; the D gene is possibly TRBD1 (5 bases). This CDR3 is 12 amino acids long. CDR1 and CDR2 from the germline V gene are GTSNPN and SVGIG (reference sequence). V gave up 0 bases and J gave up 11 bases, with 13 bases separating them. CDR3 sequence reads: CAWSVRDSLYTF. DNA of the CDR3: TGTGCCTGGAGTGTACGTGACAGTTTATACACCTTC.

The rearrangement links TRBV7-2 to TRBJ2-3; no definite D call. Trimming shortened V by 7 bases and J by 1 base, and 18 bases separated the two germline ends. The CDR3 is 16 amino acids. The germline V gene encodes CDR1 SGHTA and CDR2 FQGNSA. The CDR3 DNA is TGTGCCAGCAACCTCTCCCCTACCCCTGGCACAGATACGCAGTATTTT. Amino acid sequence: CASNLSPTPGTDTQYF.

V gene TRBV2 combines with J gene TRBJ1-5; D unresolved. Germline-derived CDR1 and CDR2 are SNHLY and FYNNEI. The ends were cut back, 6 bases at V and 2 bases at J, with 14 bases in the middle. The CDR3 is made up of 15 amino acids. CDR3: CASRSRVGGNQPQHF. CDR3 in DNA: TGTGCCAGCAGGAGCCGGGTCGGGGGCAATCAGCCCCAGCATTTT.

The chain combines TRBV28 with TRBJ2-5; TRBD1 matches at 10 bases. V dropped 8 bases and J dropped 6; count of bases not matched to a gene: 12. Germline V lookup: CDR1 MDHEN, CDR2 SYDVKM. This CDR3 is built from 15 residues. CDR3 coding DNA: TGTGCCAGCTCGGATCGGACAGGGGGTGTGAAGACCCAGTACTTC. Residues: CASSDRTGGVKTQYF.

The chain recombines TRBV7-2 with TRBJ2-7; 10 nucleotides align to TRBD1. After removal of 5 bases from V and 1 base from J, the junction contained 5 bases not matched to a gene. Germline V gene data show CDR1 as SGHTA and CDR2 as FQGNSA. This CDR3 region has 15 residues. CDR3 region: CASSPTDRGSYEQYF. Written as DNA, the CDR3 is TGTGCCAGCAGCCCTACGGACAGGGGGTCCTACGAGCAGTACTTC.

The chain combines TRBV7-6 with TRBJ2-1, with 14 bases aligning to TRBD2. Germline V gene lookup returns CDR1 SGHVS and CDR2 FNYEAQ. The CDR3 extends over 15 amino acids. V was pared by 5 bases and J by 10 bases, with 7 bases of the junction left unmatched. The CDR3 DNA follows: TGTGCCAGCAGCCCGACTAGCGGGAGGGGCGGGGAGCAGTTCTTC. It codes for CASSPTSGRGGEQFF.

The chain is built from TRBV18 and TRBJ2-3; D possibly corresponds to TRBD2 (6 bases). Germline CDR1 and CDR2: KGHSH and LQKENI. The CDR3 extends over 15 amino acids. With 6 bases removed from V and 2 bases from J, the gap between germline ends came to 15 bases. The CDR3 loop reads CASSNQGLNTDTQYF. CDR3 sequence (DNA): TGTGCCAGCTCTAACCAAGGACTAAACACAGATACGCAGTATTTT.

The J gene is TRBJ2-5, the V gene TRBV27; no clear D gene. CDR3 length: 12 amino acids. V was shortened by 5 bases and J by 5 bases, with 9 bases between the two germline ends. Germline CDR1 is MNHEY and CDR2 is SMNVEV (reference sequence). The CDR3 nucleotides read TGTGCCAGCAGTCCCCTCGGGGAGACCCAGTACTTC. Protein sequence: CASSPLGETQYF.

The CDR3 protein is CATSDGASNQPQHF. CDR3 DNA sequence: TGTGCCACCAGTGATGGGGCAAGCAATCAGCCCCAGCATTTT. This chain connects TRBV24-1 to TRBJ1-5; D may be TRBD1 (5 bases). V was pared by 3 bases and J by 1 base, with 6 bases between. Germline CDR1 is KGHDR and CDR2 is SFDVKD. The CDR3 extends over 14 amino acids.

This clone came up once. V usage is TRBV14 and J usage is TRBJ2-7; D gene unclear. Germline V gene lookup returns CDR1 SGHDN and CDR2 FVKESK. The CDR3 consists of 15 residues. The V end was cut by 0 bases, the J end by 1 base, with 10 bases between. The CDR3 coding sequence is TGTGCCAGCAGCCAAGACCTCGGCAGGTCCTACGAGCAGTACTTC. This codes for CASSQDLGRSYEQYF.

The chain couples TRBV6-5 to TRBJ1-1, with D tentatively TRBD1 (5 bases). This CDR3 comprises 14 residues. The germline V gene has CDR1 MNHEY and CDR2 SVGAGI. The ends were cut back, 5 bases at V and 1 base at J, with 11 bases in the middle. CDR3 protein: CASSPVGGNTEAFF. CDR3 coding DNA: TGTGCCAGCAGTCCAGTGGGGGGGAACACTGAAGCTTTCTTT.